Sequencing of this T cell receptor (beta chain) was carried out in a study of T cell responses to AZD1222 COVID-19 vaccine. Whole-study results and caveats: As reported, nearly half of all spike-specific TCRs target variant regions that are unmutated. CD4 TCRs associated with vaccination spanned spike, dominating at 160-218 and 743-854. Clonal diversity may have been underestimated, and the donors were mostly white British, with more females than males.

Measured with immunoSEQ multiplex PCR; TCRdb has only the in-frame clones, and not every one. There are fewer than 130,000 clones in the sample; approximately 90% occur only once, and around 1.6% lies in the top ten. Of note for this clone: Its cognate antigen is unknown.

Germline-derived CDR1 and CDR2 are KGHSH and LQKENI. Trimming left V 3 bases short and J 1 base short, with 12 bases between. The CDR3 is made up of 16 amino acids. Sequenced material: peripheral blood, taken on day 0 of AZD1222 vaccination. The genes are TRBV18 and TRBJ2-2; D gene unclear. This receptor was identified in an adult in good health. CDR3 in amino acids: CASSPPPPLNTGELFF. CDR3 nucleotides: TGTGCCAGCTCACCGCCCCCTCCCCTGAACACCGGGGAGCTGTTTTTT.